The rows below give T cell receptor beta chains drawn from one sample of a study of regulatory T cells in long-lasting Graves disease. TCRdb recomputed calls from the multiplex PCR reads with MiXCR, one row per CDR3 protein. Counted here are about 530,000 distinct CDR3 sequences, about 16% occurring once; the ten biggest clones make up 20% to 25%. Separately, the same data were catalogued under a study of T cells in Graves' hyperthyroidism and ophthalmopathy.

The sample here was peripheral blood mononuclear cells (PBMCs), taken at new diagnosis, from a patient treated with antithyroid drugs. The receptor source for this set is a woman aged 40-60 years with Graves disease. Both conserved end residues are part of each CDR3. D genes are given only for firm matches. Clone size is shown for a subset of rows, as once, few, many or a class of expanded clone.

V: TRBV7-9
size: few
J: TRBJ1-1
D: .
DNA: TGTGCCAGCAGCCGAACAGGGACCATGAACACTGAAGCTTTCTTT
CDR3: CASSRTGTMNTEAFF

V: TRBV25-1
size: .
J: TRBJ1-6
D: .
DNA: TGTGCCAGCGGCCTAGGCCGAGATTCACCCCTCCACTTT
CDR3: CASGLGRDSPLHF

V: TRBV7-9
size: .
J: TRBJ2-2
D: TRBD1
DNA: TGTGCCACGAGGACAGGGGGCACCGGGGAGCTGTTTTTT
CDR3: CATRTGGTGELFF

V: TRBV20-1
size: many
J: TRBJ2-3
D: .
DNA: TGCAGTGCTAGCGTTTCTAGCGGCACAGATACGCAGTATTTT
CDR3: CSASVSSGTDTQYF

V: TRBV19
size: .
J: TRBJ2-2
D: .
DNA: TGTGCCAGTAGTATACGCGTAAACACCGGGGAGCTGTTTTTT
CDR3: CASSIRVNTGELFF

V: TRBV7-8
size: few
J: TRBJ2-5
D: TRBD2
DNA: TGTGCCAGCAGCTTGGGACTAGCGGGGGGGCTGGAAGAGACCCAGTACTTC
CDR3: CASSLGLAGGLEETQYF

V: TRBV2
size: .
J: TRBJ2-1
D: .
DNA: TGTGCCAGCAGCGTGGGGGGGGGGGCGGGACATGAGCAGTTCTTC
CDR3: CASSVGGGAGHEQFF

V: TRBV20-1
size: few
J: TRBJ2-7
D: .
DNA: TGCAGTGCTCGCATCGCGGGCTACGAGCAGTACTTC
CDR3: CSARIAGYEQYF

V: TRBV2
size: many
J: TRBJ1-2
D: TRBD1
DNA: TGTGCCAGCACTTTGGACAGGGGGCGGAACTATGGCTACACCTTC
CDR3: CASTLDRGRNYGYTF

V: TRBV6-1
size: many
J: TRBJ2-3
D: .
DNA: TGTGCCAGCACGGAGGGGGCGAAGCAGGGGGATACGCAGTATTTT
CDR3: CASTEGAKQGDTQYF

V: TRBV18
size: few
J: TRBJ1-1
D: TRBD1
DNA: TGTGCCAGCTCATCCTCCGGGACAGGGGAAAGAGCTTTCTTT
CDR3: CASSSSGTGERAFF

V: TRBV6-5
size: .
J: TRBJ1-2
D: .
DNA: TGTGCCAGCAGTTACGCAGGGGCCTTTGACTACACCTTC
CDR3: CASSYAGAFDYTF

V: TRBV18
size: many
J: TRBJ1-1
D: .
DNA: TGTGCCAGCTCACCGGCGGACGAGGGAACTGAAGCTTTCTTT
CDR3: CASSPADEGTEAFF

V: TRBV18
size: few
J: TRBJ2-2
D: .
DNA: TGTGCCAGCTCACCAGGACCCAGTAACACCGGGGAGCTGTTTTTT
CDR3: CASSPGPSNTGELFF

V: TRBV12-3/TRBV12-4
size: many
J: TRBJ2-3
D: TRBD2
DNA: TGTGCCAGCATCCCCCGGGGGGATCTGAGCACAGATACGCAGTATTTT
CDR3: CASIPRGDLSTDTQYF

V: TRBV5-1
size: .
J: TRBJ1-5
D: .
DNA: TGCGCCAGCAGCTTGGAAGGACAGCTCAATCAGCCCCAGCATTTT
CDR3: CASSLEGQLNQPQHF

V: TRBV19
size: few
J: TRBJ1-1
D: TRBD1
DNA: TGTGCCAGTAGCTCTCAGGGGGCGCGGACTGAAGCTTTCTTT
CDR3: CASSSQGARTEAFF

V: TRBV9
size: few
J: TRBJ2-2
D: .
DNA: TGTGCCAGCAGCGTAGGTTCCGGGTCGGGGATACCCGGGGAGCTGTTTTTT
CDR3: CASSVGSGSGIPGELFF

V: TRBV18
size: many
J: TRBJ1-1
D: TRBD1
DNA: TGTGCCAGCTCTCGGGACAGGGGGATGACTGAAGCTTTCTTT
CDR3: CASSRDRGMTEAFF

V: TRBV18
size: many
J: TRBJ1-2
D: .
DNA: TGTGCCAGCTCACCCGGACAGCAGTATGGCTACACCTTC
CDR3: CASSPGQQYGYTF

V: TRBV27
size: .
J: TRBJ1-6
D: .
DNA: TGTGCCAGCAGTTATGAAGGGACCCCACATTCACCCCTCCACTTT
CDR3: CASSYEGTPHSPLHF

V: TRBV13
size: few
J: TRBJ2-7
D: .
DNA: TGTGCCAGCGGACTAAAACAGGGGCAATCCTACGAGCAGTACTTC
CDR3: CASGLKQGQSYEQYF

V: TRBV12-3/TRBV12-4
size: few
J: TRBJ1-3
D: TRBD1
DNA: TGTGCCAGCAGTTTAGCGACAGGGCCTGGAAACACCATATATTTT
CDR3: CASSLATGPGNTIYF

V: TRBV28
size: .
J: TRBJ1-1
D: .
DNA: TGTGCCAGCAGTTTCGTTACAGGGAACGGTATGAACACTGAAGCTTTCTTT
CDR3: CASSFVTGNGMNTEAFF

V: TRBV3-1
size: many
J: TRBJ2-1
D: TRBD2
DNA: TGTGCCAGCAGCCAACCACCGGTACGGGGGACTAGTGATAATGAGCAGTTCTTC
CDR3: CASSQPPVRGTSDNEQFF

V: TRBV6-1
size: few
J: TRBJ2-3
D: TRBD2
DNA: TGTGCCAGCAGTGAAGAAGCGGGGACTATGGGTACGCAGTATTTT
CDR3: CASSEEAGTMGTQYF

V: TRBV10-3
size: few
J: TRBJ1-3
D: .
DNA: TGCGCCATCAGTGAAGGGGGGGGGTTCTCTGGAAACACCATATATTTT
CDR3: CAISEGGGFSGNTIYF

V: TRBV12-5
size: .
J: TRBJ1-5
D: .
DNA: TGTGCTAGTGGTTTGGGGGGGGTGTCCCGAACGGGCAATCAGCCCCAGCATTTT
CDR3: CASGLGGVSRTGNQPQHF

V: TRBV5-1
size: many
J: TRBJ2-3
D: .
DNA: TGCGCCAGCAGCTTGCCGGCAGGACACACAGATACGCAGTATTTT
CDR3: CASSLPAGHTDTQYF

V: TRBV3-1
size: many
J: TRBJ1-3
D: .
DNA: TGTGCCAGCAGCCCTACGGGGACTTCCTCGGGAAACACCATATATTTT
CDR3: CASSPTGTSSGNTIYF

V: TRBV18
size: few
J: TRBJ1-1
D: TRBD1
DNA: TGTGCCGGCCCCCGCGGGCAGGGGGCAAACCGTAACACTGAAGCTTTCTTT
CDR3: CAGPRGQGANRNTEAFF

V: TRBV6-1
size: .
J: TRBJ2-5
D: .
DNA: TGTGCCAGCAGTGCGACATTCCGAGAGACCCAGTACTTC
CDR3: CASSATFRETQYF

V: TRBV18
size: many
J: TRBJ1-6
D: TRBD1
DNA: TGTGCCAGCTATTCCGGGACAGGGACACCCCTCCACTTT
CDR3: CASYSGTGTPLHF

V: TRBV12-5
size: few
J: TRBJ2-6
D: TRBD1
DNA: TGTGCTAGTGGTCTGGGACAGCCAGGGGTTTGGGCCAACGTCCTGACTTTC
CDR3: CASGLGQPGVWANVLTF

V: TRBV30
size: many
J: TRBJ2-7
D: .
DNA: TGTGCCTGGAGTGATGGAAGGGCCAGGAACGAGCAGTACTTC
CDR3: CAWSDGRARNEQYF

V: TRBV7-2
size: many
J: TRBJ1-5
D: .
DNA: TGTGCCAGCAGCTTAGTAGGGGGAGGGCTGGCGGGCAATCAGCCCCAGCATTTT
CDR3: CASSLVGGGLAGNQPQHF

V: TRBV18
size: many
J: TRBJ1-1
D: .
DNA: TGTGCCAGCCAGACTGCACTGACTGAAGCTTTCTTT
CDR3: CASQTALTEAFF

V: TRBV10-3
size: many
J: TRBJ2-1
D: .
DNA: TGTGCCATCAGTGAGTCGGCAGTAAACATGAATGAGCAGTTCTTC
CDR3: CAISESAVNMNEQFF

V: TRBV4-2
size: few
J: TRBJ2-1
D: .
DNA: TGTGCCAGCAGCTCCCTCCCTAATGAGCAGTTCTTC
CDR3: CASSSLPNEQFF

V: TRBV7-9
size: once
J: TRBJ1-4
D: TRBD1
DNA: TGTGCCAGCAGCACAGGTTGGGACAGGGGGGGGTTTGGAGAAAAACTGTTTTTT
CDR3: CASSTGWDRGGFGEKLFF

V: TRBV5-1
size: .
J: TRBJ2-1
D: .
DNA: TGCGCCAGCAGCTCTGACTTCAATGAGCAGTTCTTC
CDR3: CASSSDFNEQFF

V: TRBV2
size: many
J: TRBJ1-5
D: .
DNA: TGTGCCAGCAAGTGGGTGTCCAATCAGCCCCAGCATTTT
CDR3: CASKWVSNQPQHF

V: TRBV20-1
size: few
J: TRBJ2-7
D: TRBD2
DNA: TGCAGTGCTAGTTGGACTAGCCTCTCCCACGAGCAGTACTTC
CDR3: CSASWTSLSHEQYF

V: TRBV28
size: many
J: TRBJ2-7
D: TRBD1
DNA: TGTGCCAGCAGCGAGCCGGGACAGGGGACTCACGAGCAGTACTTC
CDR3: CASSEPGQGTHEQYF

V: TRBV20-1
size: many
J: TRBJ2-7
D: .
DNA: TGCAGTGCTCAGGGGAGCTCCTACGAGCAGTACTTC
CDR3: CSAQGSSYEQYF

V: TRBV20-1
size: .
J: TRBJ1-1
D: .
DNA: TGCAGTGCAAGGACCTCCATGAACACTGAAGCTTTCTTT
CDR3: CSARTSMNTEAFF

V: TRBV5-8
size: many
J: TRBJ1-6
D: .
DNA: TGTGCCAGCAGCCGGGCACGACAGGCAAATAATTCACCCCTCCACTTT
CDR3: CASSRARQANNSPLHF

V: TRBV29-1
size: few
J: TRBJ1-1
D: TRBD1
DNA: TGCAGCGTGGCTGACAGGGGAGACGCTTTCTTT
CDR3: CSVADRGDAFF

V: TRBV12-3/TRBV12-4
size: few
J: TRBJ1-6
D: TRBD1
DNA: TGTGCCAGCAGTTTTGGGACAGGGGAGAGCTCCTATAATTCACCCCTCCACTTT
CDR3: CASSFGTGESSYNSPLHF

V: TRBV20-1
size: .
J: TRBJ2-4
D: .
DNA: TGCAGTGCTAGCGGTGCAGCCAAAAACATTCAGTACTTC
CDR3: CSASGAAKNIQYF

V: TRBV12-3/TRBV12-4
size: many
J: TRBJ1-1
D: .
DNA: TGTGCCAGCAGTTTTTTAACTAACACTGAAGCTTTCTTT
CDR3: CASSFLTNTEAFF

V: TRBV11-2
size: many
J: TRBJ2-7
D: .
DNA: TGTGCCAGCAGCTTAGAATTTGGGCAGGGCTACGAGCAGTACTTC
CDR3: CASSLEFGQGYEQYF

V: TRBV6-5
size: .
J: TRBJ1-1
D: .
DNA: TGTGCCAGCAGTTACTCGGCAGGGTATGGGAGCGCTGAAGCTTTCTTT
CDR3: CASSYSAGYGSAEAFF

V: TRBV11-2
size: many
J: TRBJ2-7
D: .
DNA: TGTGCCAGCGGGTTAGAGAGGGGTTACGAGCAGTACTTC
CDR3: CASGLERGYEQYF

V: TRBV7-9
size: few
J: TRBJ2-3
D: .
DNA: TGTGCCAGCAGCCACCGGACAGACGCAGATACGCAGTATTTT
CDR3: CASSHRTDADTQYF

V: TRBV12-3/TRBV12-4
size: many
J: TRBJ1-2
D: .
DNA: TGTGCCAGCAGTTTAGGAGGACAGCCTCGTAACTATGGCTACACCTTC
CDR3: CASSLGGQPRNYGYTF

V: TRBV15
size: few
J: TRBJ1-6
D: .
DNA: TGTGCCACCAGCAGAGGGAACGGTTCACCCCTCCACTTT
CDR3: CATSRGNGSPLHF